The 13 T cell receptor beta chains below come from one sample, sequenced in a study of T-cell reconstitution after alpha-beta-depleted transplantation in children. Preparation of the TCRbeta library was carried out with unique molecular identifiers. Via MiXCR, TCRdb re-called the PCR reads, giving one row per CDR3 protein. Of 130,000 to 150,000 distinct CDR3 sequences listed, 7.5% to 9% are singletons. This specimen was PBMCs, mostly from graft donor cells, taken 180 days after TCRalphabeta/CD19-depleted stem cell transplant. All receptors derive from a female patient aged 2 to 10 who had a stem cell transplant for congenital amegakaryocytic thrombocytopenia, so the T cells may come from the graft donor.

This chain joins TRBV7-8 and TRBJ2-1; D is unresolved. V lost 8 bases and J lost 8, with 10 bases in between. The length of the CDR3 is 11 residues. In germline, CDR1 is SGHVS, CDR2 FQNEAQ. CDR3 region: CASDDGDEQFF. The DNA for the CDR3 is TGTGCCAGCGATGACGGCGATGAGCAGTTCTTC.

The chain uses TRBV20-1 and TRBJ1-2; 7 bases map to TRBD1. V lost 3 bases to trimming and J lost 2 bases; unmatched junction nucleotides: 18. This CDR3 is 18 amino acids long. Germline V gene sequence: CDR1 DFQATT, CDR2 SNEGSKA (reference sequence). CDR3 coding DNA: TGCAGTGCTAGGAATTCCCGGACAGGCCTAGGGTACAACTATGGCTACACCTTC. This gives the protein CSARNSRTGLGYNYGYTF.

This clonotype was found many times. The chain has TRBV5-1 and TRBJ2-1, with D possibly matching TRBD2 (5 bases). The CDR3 spans 13 residues. CDR1 and CDR2 from the germline V gene are SGHRS and YFSETQ. Trimming removed 3 bases from V and 5 bases from J, with 9 bases in between. CDR3 nucleotides: TGCGCCAGCAGCTCGGTCGGGAACAATGAGCAGTTCTTC. Translated, it gives CASSSVGNNEQFF.

This clonotype appeared a few times. The chain recombines TRBV15 with TRBJ2-1; either TRBD1 or TRBD2 may supply D (5 bases each). Germline V gives CDR1 LNHNV, CDR2 YYDKDF (reference sequence). The CDR3 covers 13 residues. Trimming took 8 bases from V and 8 from J, leaving 16 bases between them. The DNA of the CDR3 is TGTGCCACCGAGGGACCCAATTTTCATGAGCAGTTCTTC. Residues: CATEGPNFHEQFF.

V usage is TRBV5-1 and J usage is TRBJ2-6; TRBD1 agrees at 10 bases. The CDR3 length is 17 residues. Per the germline V gene, CDR1 is SGHRS and CDR2 is YFSETQ. V was pared by 4 bases and J by 4 bases, with 8 bases of the junction left unmatched. The CDR3 spells CASSAGTGAPGANVLTF. The CDR3 nucleotides are TGCGCCAGCAGCGCCGGGACAGGGGCCCCCGGGGCCAACGTCCTGACTTTC.

This sequence joins TRBV29-1 and TRBJ1-1, with D unclear. V was shortened by 6 bases and J by 6 bases, with 11 bases between the two germline ends. CDR3 length: 11 residues. CDR1 SQVTM and CDR2 ANQGSEA come from the germline V gene. CDR3 bases: TGCAGCGTGACGGACGTGGCTGAAGCTTTCTTT. This encodes CSVTDVAEAFF.

This clonotype was recorded only once. With a much larger clone just one base away, this may be a read error. The rearrangement uses TRBV20-1 and TRBJ1-1; no clear D. The length of the CDR3 is 16 residues. Trimming pared 1 base from V and 4 bases from J, leaving 19 bases between. Per germline, CDR1 DFQATT and CDR2 SNEGSKA (reference sequence). The DNA of the CDR3 is TGCAGTGCTAGAGGGGGTGGACCGAGACCGAGCACTGAAGCTTTCTTT. Residues: CSARGGGPRPSTEAFF.

This clonotype was counted at least ten times. The V and J genes are TRBV10-3 and TRBJ1-3; 8 nucleotides agree with TRBD1. Trimming at V came to 4 bases and at J to 2 bases, leaving 7 bases not matched to a gene. The V gene's germline CDR1 is ENHRY and CDR2 SYGVKD. There are 16 residues in the CDR3. For the CDR3, the DNA is TGTGCCATCAGTGTCCAGGGGGCGAGGGCTGGAAACACCATATATTTT. It translates to CAISVQGARAGNTIYF.

This clonotype was seen at least ten times. The chain uses TRBV20-1 and TRBJ2-5; D perhaps matches TRBD2 (6 bases). Germline V gene data show CDR1 as DFQATT and CDR2 as SNEGSKA (reference sequence). V was clipped by 4 bases and J by 5 bases, with 14 bases between them. CDR3 length equals 13 residues. DNA for the CDR3: TGCAGTGCTATCAATACTGGGGGGGAGACCCAGTACTTC. This encodes CSAINTGGETQYF.

This clonotype was counted only a few times. The gene calls are TRBV10-3 and TRBJ1-6; D is possibly TRBD1 (5 bases). Germline V gene sequence: CDR1 ENHRY, CDR2 SYGVKD. The CDR3 contains 16 residues. V was pared by 0 bases and J by 7 bases, with 13 bases between. This CDR3 reads CAISESGSEGNSPLHF. The DNA for the CDR3 is TGTGCCATCAGTGAGTCGGGGAGTGAGGGGAATTCACCCCTCCACTTT.

The sample holds a few counts of this clonotype. This chain links TRBV3-1 with TRBJ1-4; the D is unclear. V gave up 1 base and J gave up 5 bases, with 8 bases separating them. Germline CDR1 is LGHDT and CDR2 is YNNKEL (reference sequence). The length of the CDR3 is 14 residues. CDR3 amino acids: CASSQGRPNEKLFF. The CDR3 DNA reads TGTGCCAGCAGCCAAGGAAGGCCAAATGAAAAACTGTTTTTT.

This clonotype was picked up many times. The CDR3 nucleotides are TGTGCCAGCAGGGGCGAGACCCAGTACTTC. Its translation is CASRGETQYF. This chain connects TRBV4-2 to TRBJ2-5; D not resolved. The CDR3 extends over 10 amino acids. Germline loops: CDR1 LGHNA, CDR2 YNFKEQ. The germline V and J ends were trimmed by 6 bases and 5 bases, with 4 bases remaining between them.

This clonotype was observed a few times. V is TRBV7-9 and J is TRBJ2-7; D not certain. The CDR3 is 13 amino acids. V lost 5 bases and J 1 base, leaving 9 bases between the germline ends. Germline V gives CDR1 SEHNR, CDR2 FQNEAQ (reference sequence). The CDR3 region has the DNA TGTGCCAGCAGCCGTCAAGGGTCCTACGAGCAGTACTTC. Protein product: CASSRQGSYEQYF.